The TCR beta chain under discussion was sequenced for a study of T cells in Graves' hyperthyroidism and ophthalmopathy. Overall study findings and caveats: A 13 V-J model separated ophthalmopathy from stable hyperthyroidism.

Regarding this clonotype: Its antigen remains unknown.

Inclusion characteristics of ophthalmopathy patients comprised a Clinical Activity Score of at least 3, a NOSPECS grade of at least 4, and duration under 3 months. The study based diagnoses on clinical symptoms, serum thyroxine and TRAb, thyroid ultrasound and orbital computed tomography. An approximately 10 ml volume of fresh peripheral blood provided the PBMCs. Regions amplified from RNA transcripts were the TCR beta CDR3 regions. The HTBI set primed first-round TCR CDR3 RT-PCR. TCRdb passed the multiplex PCR reads through MiXCR, listing each CDR3 protein once. The table shows almost 500,000 distinct CDR3 sequences, with approximately 22% occurring only once. CDR3 length: 16 amino acids. The germline V gene encodes CDR1 LGHNA and CDR2 YSLEER. Trimming removed 0 bases from V and 9 bases from J; junction bases left unmatched: 13.

Sample: blood. The chain couples TRBV4-3 to TRBJ2-7; 8 positions match TRBD2. This TCR was sampled from a woman between 65 and 79 years old with Graves' ophthalmopathy. CDR3 DNA: TGCGCCAGCAGCCAAGATCTCACTAGCGGAGGGCGTCGGCAGTACTTC. This gives the protein CASSQDLTSGGRRQYF.